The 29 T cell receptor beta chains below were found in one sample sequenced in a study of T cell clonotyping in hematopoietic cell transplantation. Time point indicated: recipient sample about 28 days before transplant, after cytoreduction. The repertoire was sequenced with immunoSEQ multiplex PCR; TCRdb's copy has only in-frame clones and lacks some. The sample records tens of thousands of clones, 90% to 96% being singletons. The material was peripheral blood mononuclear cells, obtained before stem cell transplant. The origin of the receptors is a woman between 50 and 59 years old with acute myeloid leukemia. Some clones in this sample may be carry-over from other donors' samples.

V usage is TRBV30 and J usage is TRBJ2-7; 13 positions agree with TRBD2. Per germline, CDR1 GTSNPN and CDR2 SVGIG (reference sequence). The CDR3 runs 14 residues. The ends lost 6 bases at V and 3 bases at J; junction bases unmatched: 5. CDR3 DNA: TGTGCCTGTCGGGGACTAGCGGGGTTCTACGAGCAGTACTTC. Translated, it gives CACRGLAGFYEQYF.

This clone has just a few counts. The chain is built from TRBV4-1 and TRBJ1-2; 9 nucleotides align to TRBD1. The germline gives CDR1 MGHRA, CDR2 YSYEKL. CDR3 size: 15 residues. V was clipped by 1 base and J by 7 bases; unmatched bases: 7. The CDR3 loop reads CASSQVGTGIFGYTF. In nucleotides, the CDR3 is TGCGCCAGCAGCCAAGTCGGGACAGGGATTTTTGGCTACACCTTC.

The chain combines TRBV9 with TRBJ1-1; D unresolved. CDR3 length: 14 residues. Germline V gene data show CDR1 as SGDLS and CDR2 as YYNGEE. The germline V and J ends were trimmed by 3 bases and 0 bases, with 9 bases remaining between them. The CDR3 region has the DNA TGTGCCAGCAGCGGAGGGTCTCTGAACACTGAAGCTTTCTTT. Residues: CASSGGSLNTEAFF.

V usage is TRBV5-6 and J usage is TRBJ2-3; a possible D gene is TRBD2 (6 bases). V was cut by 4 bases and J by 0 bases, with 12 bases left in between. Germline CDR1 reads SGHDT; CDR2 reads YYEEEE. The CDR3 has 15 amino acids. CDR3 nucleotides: TGTGCCAGCAGCAATCTAGCGTTAAGCACAGATACGCAGTATTTT. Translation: CASSNLALSTDTQYF.

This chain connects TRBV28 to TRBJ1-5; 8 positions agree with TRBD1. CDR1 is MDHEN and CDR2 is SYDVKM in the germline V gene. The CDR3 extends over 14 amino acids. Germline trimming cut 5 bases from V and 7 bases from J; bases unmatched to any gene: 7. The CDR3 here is CASSETGEVQPQHF. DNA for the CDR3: TGTGCCAGCAGTGAGACAGGGGAGGTACAGCCCCAGCATTTT.

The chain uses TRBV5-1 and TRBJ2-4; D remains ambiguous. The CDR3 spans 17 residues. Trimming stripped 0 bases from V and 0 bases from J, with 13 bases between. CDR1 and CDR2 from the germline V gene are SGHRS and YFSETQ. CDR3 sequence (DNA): TGCGCCAGCAGCTTGGGTTTTAGCCCGACAGCCAAAAACATTCAGTACTTC. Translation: CASSLGFSPTAKNIQYF.

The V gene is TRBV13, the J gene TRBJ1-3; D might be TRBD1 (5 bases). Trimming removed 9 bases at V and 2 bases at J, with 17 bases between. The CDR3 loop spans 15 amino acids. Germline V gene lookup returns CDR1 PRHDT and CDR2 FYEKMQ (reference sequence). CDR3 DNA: TGTGCCAGTTCCCTGGGGCTGGTTACTGGAAACACCATATATTTT. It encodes CASSLGLVTGNTIYF.

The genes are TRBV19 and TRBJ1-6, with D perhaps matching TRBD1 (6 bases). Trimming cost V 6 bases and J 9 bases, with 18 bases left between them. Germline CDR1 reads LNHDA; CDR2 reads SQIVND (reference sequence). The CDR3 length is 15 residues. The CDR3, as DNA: TGTGCCAGTAGAGAGAACGGGGGGCGAAGTTCACCCCTCCACTTT. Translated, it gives CASRENGGRSSPLHF.

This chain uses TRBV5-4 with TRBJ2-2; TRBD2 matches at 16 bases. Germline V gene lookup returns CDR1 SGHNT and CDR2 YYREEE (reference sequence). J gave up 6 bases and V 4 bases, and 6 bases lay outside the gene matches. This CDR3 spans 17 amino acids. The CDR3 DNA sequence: TGTGCCAGCAGCCAGGGACTAGCGGGAGGGCCTGCCGGGGAGCTGTTTTTT. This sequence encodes CASSQGLAGGPAGELFF.

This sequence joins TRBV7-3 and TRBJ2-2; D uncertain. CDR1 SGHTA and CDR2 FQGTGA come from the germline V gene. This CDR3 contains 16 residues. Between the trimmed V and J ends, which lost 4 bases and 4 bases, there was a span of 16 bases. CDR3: CASSSQLAPSTGELFF. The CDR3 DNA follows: TGTGCCAGCAGCTCCCAACTGGCGCCGAGCACCGGGGAGCTGTTTTTT.

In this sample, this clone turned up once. The CDR3 protein is CASSLLDPYRDEQYF. The CDR3, as DNA: TGCGCCAGCAGCTTACTCGATCCGTACAGGGACGAGCAGTACTTC. This chain joins TRBV5-1 and TRBJ2-7, with a tentative D call TRBD1 (6 bases). V was pared by 2 bases and J by 5 bases, with 17 bases between. The CDR3 has 15 residues. The germline gives CDR1 SGHRS, CDR2 YFSETQ.

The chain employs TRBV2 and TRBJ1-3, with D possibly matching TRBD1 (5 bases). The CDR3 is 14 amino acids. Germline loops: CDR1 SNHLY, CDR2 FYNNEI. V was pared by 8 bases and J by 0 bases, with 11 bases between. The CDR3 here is CASGDGFSGNTIYF. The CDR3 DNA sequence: TGTGCCAGCGGGGACGGATTCTCTGGAAACACCATATATTTT.

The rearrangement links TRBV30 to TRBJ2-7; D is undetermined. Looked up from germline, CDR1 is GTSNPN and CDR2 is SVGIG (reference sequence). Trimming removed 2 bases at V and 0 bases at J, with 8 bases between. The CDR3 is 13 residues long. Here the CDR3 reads CAWSTDASYEQYF. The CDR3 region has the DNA TGTGCCTGGAGTACAGACGCCTCCTACGAGCAGTACTTC.

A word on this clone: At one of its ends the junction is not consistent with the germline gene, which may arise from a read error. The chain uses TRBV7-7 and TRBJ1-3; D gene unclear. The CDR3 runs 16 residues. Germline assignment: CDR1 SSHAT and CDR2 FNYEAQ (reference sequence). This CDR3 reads CASSPNHRPSGNTIYF. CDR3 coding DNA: TGTGCTAGCAGCCCTAATCACCGGCCCTCTGGAAACACCATATATTTT. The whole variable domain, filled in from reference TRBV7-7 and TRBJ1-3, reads GAGVSQSPRYKVTKRGQDVTLRCDPISSHATLYWYQQALGQGPEFLTYFNYEAQPDKSGLPSDRFSAERPEGSISTLTIQRTEQRDSAMYRCASSPNHRPSGNTIYFGEGSWLTVV.

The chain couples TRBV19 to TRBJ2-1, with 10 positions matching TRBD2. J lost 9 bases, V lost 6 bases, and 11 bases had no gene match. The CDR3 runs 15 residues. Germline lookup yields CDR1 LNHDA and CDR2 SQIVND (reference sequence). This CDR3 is CASSTAGGPGSEQFF. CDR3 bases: TGTGCCAGTAGCACAGCGGGAGGGCCGGGGAGTGAGCAGTTCTTC.

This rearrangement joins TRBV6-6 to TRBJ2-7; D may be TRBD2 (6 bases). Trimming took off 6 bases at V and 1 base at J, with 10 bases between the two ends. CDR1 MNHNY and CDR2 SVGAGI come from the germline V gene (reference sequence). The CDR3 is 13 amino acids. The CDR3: CASRVAESYEQYF. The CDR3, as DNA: TGTGCCAGCAGGGTAGCGGAATCCTACGAGCAGTACTTC.

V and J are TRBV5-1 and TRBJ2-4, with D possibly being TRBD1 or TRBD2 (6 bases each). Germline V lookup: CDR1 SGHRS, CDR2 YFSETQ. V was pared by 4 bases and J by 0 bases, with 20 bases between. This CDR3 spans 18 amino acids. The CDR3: CASSLVGGFSVAKNIQYF. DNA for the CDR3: TGCGCCAGCAGCCTCGTCGGGGGCTTCTCTGTAGCCAAAAACATTCAGTACTTC.

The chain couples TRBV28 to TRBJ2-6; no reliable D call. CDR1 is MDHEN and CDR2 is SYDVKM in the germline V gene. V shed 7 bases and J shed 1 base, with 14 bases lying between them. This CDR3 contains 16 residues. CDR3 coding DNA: TGTGCCAGCAACGAAGAAATAGTGTCTGGGGCCAACGTCCTGACTTTC. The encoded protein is CASNEEIVSGANVLTF.

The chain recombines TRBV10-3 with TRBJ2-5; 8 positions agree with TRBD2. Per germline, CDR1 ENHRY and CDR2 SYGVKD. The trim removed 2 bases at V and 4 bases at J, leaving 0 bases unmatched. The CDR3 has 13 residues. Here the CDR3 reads CAISESGGETQYF. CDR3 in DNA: TGTGCCATCAGTGAGAGCGGGGGAGAGACCCAGTACTTC.

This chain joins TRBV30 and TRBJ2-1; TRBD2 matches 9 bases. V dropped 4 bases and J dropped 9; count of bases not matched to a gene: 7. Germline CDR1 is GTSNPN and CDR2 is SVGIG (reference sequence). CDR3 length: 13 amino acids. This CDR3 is CAWTPGLASEQFF. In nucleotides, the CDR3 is TGTGCCTGGACCCCGGGACTAGCAAGTGAGCAGTTCTTC.

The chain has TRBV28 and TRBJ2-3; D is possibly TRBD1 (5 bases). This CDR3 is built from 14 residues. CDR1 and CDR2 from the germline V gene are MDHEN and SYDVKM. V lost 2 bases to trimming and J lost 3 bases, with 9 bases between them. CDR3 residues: CASSLERGTDTQYF. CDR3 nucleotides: TGTGCCAGCAGTTTAGAAAGGGGTACAGATACGCAGTATTTT. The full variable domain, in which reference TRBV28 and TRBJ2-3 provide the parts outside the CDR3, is DVKVTQSSRYLVKRTGEKVFLECVQDMDHENMFWYRQDPGLGLRLIYFSYDVKMKEKGDIPEGYSVSREKKERFSLILESASTNQTSMYLCASSLERGTDTQYFGPGTRLTVL.

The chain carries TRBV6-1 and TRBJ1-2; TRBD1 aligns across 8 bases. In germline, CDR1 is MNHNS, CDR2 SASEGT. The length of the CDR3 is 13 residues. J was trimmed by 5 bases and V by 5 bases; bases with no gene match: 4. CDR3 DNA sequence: TGTGCCAGCAGTCCACAGGGGGAATATGGCTACACCTTC. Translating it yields CASSPQGEYGYTF.

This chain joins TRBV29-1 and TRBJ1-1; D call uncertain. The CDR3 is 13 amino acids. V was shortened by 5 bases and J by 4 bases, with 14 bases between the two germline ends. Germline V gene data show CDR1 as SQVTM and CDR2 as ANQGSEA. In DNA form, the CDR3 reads TGCAGCGTTTTTAACGAATGGGGCACTGAAGCTTTCTTT. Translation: CSVFNEWGTEAFF.

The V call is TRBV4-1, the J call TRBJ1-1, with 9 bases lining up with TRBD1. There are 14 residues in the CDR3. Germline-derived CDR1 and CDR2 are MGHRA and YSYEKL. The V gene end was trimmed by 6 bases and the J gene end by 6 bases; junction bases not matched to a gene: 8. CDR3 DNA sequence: TGCGCCAGCAGTCCCGGGACAGGGCCGGCTGAAGCTTTCTTT. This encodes CASSPGTGPAEAFF.

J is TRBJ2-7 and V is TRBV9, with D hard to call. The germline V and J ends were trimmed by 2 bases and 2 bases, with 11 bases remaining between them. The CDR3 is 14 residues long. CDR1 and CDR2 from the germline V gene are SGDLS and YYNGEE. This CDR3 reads CASSVGPPPYEQYF. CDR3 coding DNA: TGTGCCAGCAGCGTTGGGCCGCCTCCCTACGAGCAGTACTTC.

This CDR3 reads CASSEGVRTFQETQYF. The CDR3 DNA sequence: TGTGCCAGCAGTGAAGGGGTTAGAACATTTCAAGAGACCCAGTACTTC. The chain employs TRBV6-1 and TRBJ2-5; D is unresolved. Trimming took off 1 base at V and 2 bases at J, with 14 bases between the two ends. The CDR3 covers 16 residues. CDR1 and CDR2 from the germline V gene are MNHNS and SASEGT.

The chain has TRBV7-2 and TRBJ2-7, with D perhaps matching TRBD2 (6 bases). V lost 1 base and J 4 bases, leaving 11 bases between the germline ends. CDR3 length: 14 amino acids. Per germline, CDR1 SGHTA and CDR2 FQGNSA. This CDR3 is CASSLVIAEYEQYF. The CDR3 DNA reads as TGTGCCAGCAGCTTAGTTATAGCGGAGTACGAGCAGTACTTC.

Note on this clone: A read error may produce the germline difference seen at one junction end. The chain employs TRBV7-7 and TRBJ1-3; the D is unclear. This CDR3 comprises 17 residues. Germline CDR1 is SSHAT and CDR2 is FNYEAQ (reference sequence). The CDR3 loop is CASSPRLDGSSGNTIYF. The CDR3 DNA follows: TGTGCTAGCAGCCCCCGTTTGGACGGCAGTTCTGGAAACACCATATATTTT.

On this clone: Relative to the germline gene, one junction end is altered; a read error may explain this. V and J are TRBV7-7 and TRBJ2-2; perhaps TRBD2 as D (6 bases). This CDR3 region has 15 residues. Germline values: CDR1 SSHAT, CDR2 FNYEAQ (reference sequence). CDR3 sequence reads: CASSPGLRNTGELFF. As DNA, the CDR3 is TGTGCTAGCAGCCCCGGACTAAGGAACACCGGGGAGCTGTTTTTT.